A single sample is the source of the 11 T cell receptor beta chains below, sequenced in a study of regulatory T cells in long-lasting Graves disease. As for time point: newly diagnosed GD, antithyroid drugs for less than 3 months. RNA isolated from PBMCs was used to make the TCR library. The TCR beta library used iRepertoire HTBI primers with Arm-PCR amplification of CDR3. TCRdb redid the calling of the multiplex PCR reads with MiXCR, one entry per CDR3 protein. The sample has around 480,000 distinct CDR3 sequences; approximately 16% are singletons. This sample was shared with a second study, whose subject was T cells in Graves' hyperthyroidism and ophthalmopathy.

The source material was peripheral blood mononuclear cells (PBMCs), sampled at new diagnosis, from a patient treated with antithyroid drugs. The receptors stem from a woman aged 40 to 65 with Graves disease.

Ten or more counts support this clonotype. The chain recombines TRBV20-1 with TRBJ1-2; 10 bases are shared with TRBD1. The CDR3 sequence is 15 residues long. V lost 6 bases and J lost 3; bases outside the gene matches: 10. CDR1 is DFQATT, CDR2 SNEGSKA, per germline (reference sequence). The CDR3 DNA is TGCAGTGCCTCCTCAGGGACAGGGGTTGACTATGGCTACACCTTC. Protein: CSASSGTGVDYGYTF.

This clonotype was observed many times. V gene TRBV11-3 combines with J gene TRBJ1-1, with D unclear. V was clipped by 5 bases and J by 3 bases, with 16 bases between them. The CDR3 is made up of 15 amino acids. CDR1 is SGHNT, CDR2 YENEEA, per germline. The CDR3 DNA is TGTGCCAGCAGCCCCTACGCGGAGGGATACACTGAAGCTTTCTTT. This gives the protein CASSPYAEGYTEAFF.

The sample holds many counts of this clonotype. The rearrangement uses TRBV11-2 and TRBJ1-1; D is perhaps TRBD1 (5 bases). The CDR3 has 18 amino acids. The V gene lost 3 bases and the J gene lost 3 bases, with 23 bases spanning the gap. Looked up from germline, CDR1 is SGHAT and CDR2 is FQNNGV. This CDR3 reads CASSLGEVQALRDTEAFF. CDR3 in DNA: TGTGCCAGCAGCTTGGGGGAGGTTCAAGCCCTGAGGGACACTGAAGCTTTCTTT.

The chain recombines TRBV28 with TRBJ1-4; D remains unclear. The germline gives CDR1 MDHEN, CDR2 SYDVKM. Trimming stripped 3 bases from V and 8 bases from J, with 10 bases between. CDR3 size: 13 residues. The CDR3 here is CASSFSDWEKLFF. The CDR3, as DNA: TGTGCCAGCAGTTTCTCGGATTGGGAAAAACTGTTTTTT.

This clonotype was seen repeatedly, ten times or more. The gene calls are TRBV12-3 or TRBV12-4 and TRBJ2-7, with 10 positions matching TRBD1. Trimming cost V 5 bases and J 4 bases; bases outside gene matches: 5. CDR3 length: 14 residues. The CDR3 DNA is TGTGCCAGCAGTACCGACAGGGGGCGTTACGAGCAGTACTTC. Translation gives CASSTDRGRYEQYF.

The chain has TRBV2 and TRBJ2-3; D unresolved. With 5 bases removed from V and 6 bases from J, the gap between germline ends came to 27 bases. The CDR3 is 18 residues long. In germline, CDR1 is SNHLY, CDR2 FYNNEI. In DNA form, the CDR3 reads TGTGCCAGCAGTTTCAGGCGTGCAAAGGACCAATACCCGGATACGCAGTATTTT. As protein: CASSFRRAKDQYPDTQYF.

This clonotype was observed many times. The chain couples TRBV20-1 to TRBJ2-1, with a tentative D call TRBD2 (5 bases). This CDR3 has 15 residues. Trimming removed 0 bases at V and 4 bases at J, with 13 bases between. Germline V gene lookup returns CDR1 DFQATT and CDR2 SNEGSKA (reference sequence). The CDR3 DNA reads TGCAGTGCTAGAGATAACACCGGGGATTACAATGAGCAGTTCTTC. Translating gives CSARDNTGDYNEQFF.

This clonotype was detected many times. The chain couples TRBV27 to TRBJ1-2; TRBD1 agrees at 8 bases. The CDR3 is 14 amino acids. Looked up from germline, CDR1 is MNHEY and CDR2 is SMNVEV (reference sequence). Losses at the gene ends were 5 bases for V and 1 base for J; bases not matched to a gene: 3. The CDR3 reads CASSTDRVNYGYTF. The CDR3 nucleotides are TGTGCCAGCAGTACGGACAGGGTTAACTATGGCTACACCTTC.

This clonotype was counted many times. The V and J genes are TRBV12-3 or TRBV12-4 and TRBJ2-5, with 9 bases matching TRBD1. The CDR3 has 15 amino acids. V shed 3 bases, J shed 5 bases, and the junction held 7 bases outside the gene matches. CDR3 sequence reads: CASSLETGGRETQYF. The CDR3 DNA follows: TGTGCCAGCAGTTTGGAAACAGGGGGCCGGGAGACCCAGTACTTC.

CDR3 region: CASSPGQGSYTYEQYF. DNA for the CDR3: TGTGCCAGTAGTCCCGGACAGGGGTCGTATACCTACGAGCAGTACTTC. This chain links TRBV19 with TRBJ2-7; TRBD1 matches 9 bases. CDR3 length: 16 residues. Germline trimming cut 5 bases from V and 2 bases from J; bases unmatched to any gene: 10. Germline loops: CDR1 LNHDA, CDR2 SQIVND (reference sequence). Using reference TRBV19 and TRBJ2-7 for the parts outside the CDR3, the full variable domain is DGGITQSPKYLFRKEGQNVTLSCEQNLNHDAMYWYRQDPGQGLRLIYYSQIVNDFQKGDIAEGYSVSREKKESFPLTVTSAQKNPTAFYLCASSPGQGSYTYEQYFGPGTRLTVT.

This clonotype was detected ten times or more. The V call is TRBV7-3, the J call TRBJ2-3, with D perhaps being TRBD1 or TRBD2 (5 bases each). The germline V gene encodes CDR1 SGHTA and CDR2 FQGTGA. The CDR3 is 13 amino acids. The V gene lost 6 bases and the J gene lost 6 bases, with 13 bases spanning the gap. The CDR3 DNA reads TGTGCCAGCAGGTCCCCCGGGGCGGATACGCAGTATTTT. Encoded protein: CASRSPGADTQYF.